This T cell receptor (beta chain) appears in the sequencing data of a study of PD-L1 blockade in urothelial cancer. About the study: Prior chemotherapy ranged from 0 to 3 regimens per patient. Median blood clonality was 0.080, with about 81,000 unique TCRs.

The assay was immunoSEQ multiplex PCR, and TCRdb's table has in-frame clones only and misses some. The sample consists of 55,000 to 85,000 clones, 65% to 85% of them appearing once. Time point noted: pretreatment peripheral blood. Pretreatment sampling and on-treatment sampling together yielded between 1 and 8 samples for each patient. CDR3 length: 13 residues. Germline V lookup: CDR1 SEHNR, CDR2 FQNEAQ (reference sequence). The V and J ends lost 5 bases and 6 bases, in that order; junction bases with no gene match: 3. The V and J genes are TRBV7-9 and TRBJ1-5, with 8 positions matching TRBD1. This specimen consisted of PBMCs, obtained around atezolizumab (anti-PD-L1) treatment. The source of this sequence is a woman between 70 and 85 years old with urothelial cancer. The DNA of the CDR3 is TGTGCCAGCAGCCGGACAGGGAGTCAGCCCCAGCATTTT. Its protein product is CASSRTGSQPQHF.